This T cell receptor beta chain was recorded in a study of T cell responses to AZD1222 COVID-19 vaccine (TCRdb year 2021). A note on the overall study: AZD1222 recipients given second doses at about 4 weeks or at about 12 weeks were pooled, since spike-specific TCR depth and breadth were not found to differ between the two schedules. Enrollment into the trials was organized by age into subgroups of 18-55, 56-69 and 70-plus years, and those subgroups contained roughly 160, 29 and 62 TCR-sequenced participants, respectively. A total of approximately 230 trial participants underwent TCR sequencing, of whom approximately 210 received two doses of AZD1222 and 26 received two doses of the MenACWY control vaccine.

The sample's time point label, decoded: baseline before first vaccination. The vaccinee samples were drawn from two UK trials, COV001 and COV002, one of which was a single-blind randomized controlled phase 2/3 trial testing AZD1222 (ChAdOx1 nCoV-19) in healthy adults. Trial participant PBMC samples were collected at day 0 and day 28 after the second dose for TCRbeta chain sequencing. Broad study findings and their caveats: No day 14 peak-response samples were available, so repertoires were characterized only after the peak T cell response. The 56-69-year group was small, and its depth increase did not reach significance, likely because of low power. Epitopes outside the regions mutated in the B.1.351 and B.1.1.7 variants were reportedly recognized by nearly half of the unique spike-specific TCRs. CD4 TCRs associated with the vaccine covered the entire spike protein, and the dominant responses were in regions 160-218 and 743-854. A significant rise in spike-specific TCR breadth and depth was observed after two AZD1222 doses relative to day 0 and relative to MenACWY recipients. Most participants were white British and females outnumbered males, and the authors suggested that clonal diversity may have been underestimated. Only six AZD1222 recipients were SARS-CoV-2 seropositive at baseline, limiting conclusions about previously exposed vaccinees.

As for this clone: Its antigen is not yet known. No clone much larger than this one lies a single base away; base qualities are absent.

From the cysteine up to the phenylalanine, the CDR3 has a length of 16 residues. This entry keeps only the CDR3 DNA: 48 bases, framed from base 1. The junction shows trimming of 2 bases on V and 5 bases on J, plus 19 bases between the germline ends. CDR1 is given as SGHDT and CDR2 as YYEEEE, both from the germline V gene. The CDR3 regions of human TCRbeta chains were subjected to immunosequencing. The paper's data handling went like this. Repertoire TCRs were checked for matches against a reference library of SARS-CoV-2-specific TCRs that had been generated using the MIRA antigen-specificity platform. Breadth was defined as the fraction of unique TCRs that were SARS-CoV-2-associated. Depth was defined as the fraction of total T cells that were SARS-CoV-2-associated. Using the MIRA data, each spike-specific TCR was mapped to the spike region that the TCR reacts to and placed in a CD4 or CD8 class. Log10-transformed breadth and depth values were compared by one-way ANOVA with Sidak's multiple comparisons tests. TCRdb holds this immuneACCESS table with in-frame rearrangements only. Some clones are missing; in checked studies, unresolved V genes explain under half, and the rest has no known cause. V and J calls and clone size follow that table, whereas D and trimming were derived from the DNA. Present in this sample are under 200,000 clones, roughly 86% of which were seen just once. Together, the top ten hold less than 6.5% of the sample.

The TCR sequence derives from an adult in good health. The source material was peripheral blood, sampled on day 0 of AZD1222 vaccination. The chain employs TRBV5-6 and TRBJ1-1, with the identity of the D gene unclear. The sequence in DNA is TGTGCCAGCAGCTTATTTTCGTATGGGTACGGGACTGAAGCTTTCTTT. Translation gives CASSLFSYGYGTEAFF.